This T cell receptor beta chain was sequenced during a study of T cell changes during pregnancy in multiple sclerosis. Clones were sequenced by immunoSEQ multiplex PCR, and TCRdb holds only the in-frame ones, with some missing. The top ten hold over 7.5% of the sample, which has tens of thousands of clones, roughly 90% seen once. This material consisted of peripheral blood, taken after pregnancy. This TCR was recovered from a female donor in good health, enrolled as a control in a pregnancy study.

The CDR3 DNA follows: TGTGCCAGCAGCTTAGTTGGAGGGGGCTCTGCAACTAATGAAAAACTGTTTTTT. It specifies CASSLVGGGSATNEKLFF. The V gene is TRBV7-2, the J gene TRBJ1-4, with TRBD1 identical over 7 bases. CDR1 SGHTA and CDR2 FQGNSA come from the germline V gene. J was trimmed by 0 bases and V by 1 base; bases with no gene match: 8. This CDR3 region has 18 residues.